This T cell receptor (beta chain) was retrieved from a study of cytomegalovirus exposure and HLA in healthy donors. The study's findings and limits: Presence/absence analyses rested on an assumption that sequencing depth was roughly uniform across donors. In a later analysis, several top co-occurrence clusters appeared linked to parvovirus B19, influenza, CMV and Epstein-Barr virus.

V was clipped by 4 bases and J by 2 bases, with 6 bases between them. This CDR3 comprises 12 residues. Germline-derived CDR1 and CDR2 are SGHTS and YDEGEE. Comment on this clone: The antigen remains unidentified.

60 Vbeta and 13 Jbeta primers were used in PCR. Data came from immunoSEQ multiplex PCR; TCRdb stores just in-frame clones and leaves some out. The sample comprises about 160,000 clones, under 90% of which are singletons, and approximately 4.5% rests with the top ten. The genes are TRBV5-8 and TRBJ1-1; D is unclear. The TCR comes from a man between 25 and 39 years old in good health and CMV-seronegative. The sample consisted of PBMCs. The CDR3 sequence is CASSHRNTEAFF. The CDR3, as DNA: TGTGCCAGCAGCCACAGAAACACTGAAGCTTTCTTT.